This record looks at one TCR beta chain sequence and its context. This sample was included in a study of control samples from healthy donors and cancer patients. Produced via immunoSEQ multiplex PCR; TCRdb's table is partial and in-frame only. Of about 120,000 clones listed, 85% to 90% are singletons. V gave up 6 bases and J gave up 6 bases, with 22 bases separating them. This CDR3 region has 16 residues. Germline assignment: CDR1 SGHVS and CDR2 FQNEAQ. This receptor was obtained from a woman in her fifties or sixties with colorectal cancer. Sequenced material: PBMCs. The chain employs TRBV7-8 and TRBJ2-3, with a possible D match to TRBD1 (5 bases). In DNA, the CDR3 is TGTGCCAGCAGAAATAGGGGCTACCCAGGACCCGATACGCAGTATTTT. This codes for CASRNRGYPGPDTQYF.